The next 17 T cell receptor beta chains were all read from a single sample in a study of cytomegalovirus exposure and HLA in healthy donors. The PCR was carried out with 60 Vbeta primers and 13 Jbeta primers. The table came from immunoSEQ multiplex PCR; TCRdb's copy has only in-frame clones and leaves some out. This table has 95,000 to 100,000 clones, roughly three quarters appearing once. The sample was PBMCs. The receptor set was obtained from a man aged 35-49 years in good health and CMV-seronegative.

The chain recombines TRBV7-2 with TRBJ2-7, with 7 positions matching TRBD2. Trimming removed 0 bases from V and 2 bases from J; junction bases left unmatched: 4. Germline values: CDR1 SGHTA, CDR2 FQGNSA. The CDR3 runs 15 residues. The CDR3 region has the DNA TGTGCCAGCAGCTTAGCGGGGGGAGGGCCCTACGAGCAGTACTTC. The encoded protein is CASSLAGGGPYEQYF.

CDR3 coding DNA: TGTGCCAGCAGCTTGTCGCTAGCGGGGAACACAGATACGCAGTATTTT. This sequence encodes CASSLSLAGNTDTQYF. The chain uses TRBV7-2 and TRBJ2-3, with 9 nucleotides matching TRBD2. With 3 bases clipped from V and 2 bases from J, the junction kept 6 bases outside the gene matches. CDR3 length: 16 amino acids. The germline V gene encodes CDR1 SGHTA and CDR2 FQGNSA.

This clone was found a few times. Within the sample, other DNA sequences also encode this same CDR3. CDR3 coding DNA: TGTGCCAGCAGCTTTGGGAGACCTGAGGATACGCAGTATTTT. Encoded protein: CASSFGRPEDTQYF. This rearrangement joins TRBV7-7 to TRBJ2-3, with a tentative D call TRBD2 (5 bases). V shed 3 bases and J shed 6 bases, with 13 bases lying between them. The germline V gene encodes CDR1 SSHAT and CDR2 FNYEAQ (reference sequence). The CDR3 has 14 amino acids.

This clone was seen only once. The CDR3 region has the DNA TGCGCCAGCAGCTTTTGGCAGGGAGGAACTAATGAAAAACTGTTTTTT. Its translation: CASSFWQGGTNEKLFF. This chain connects TRBV5-1 to TRBJ1-4; the D gene is possibly TRBD1 (5 bases). Trimming left V 2 bases short and J 1 base short, with 12 bases between. The CDR3 loop spans 16 amino acids. Germline V gene data show CDR1 as SGHRS and CDR2 as YFSETQ.

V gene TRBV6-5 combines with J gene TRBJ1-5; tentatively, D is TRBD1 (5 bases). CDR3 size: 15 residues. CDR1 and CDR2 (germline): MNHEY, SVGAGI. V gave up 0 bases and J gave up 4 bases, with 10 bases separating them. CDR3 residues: CASSYSMGGNQPQHF. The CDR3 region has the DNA TGTGCCAGCAGTTACTCGATGGGGGGAAATCAGCCCCAGCATTTT.

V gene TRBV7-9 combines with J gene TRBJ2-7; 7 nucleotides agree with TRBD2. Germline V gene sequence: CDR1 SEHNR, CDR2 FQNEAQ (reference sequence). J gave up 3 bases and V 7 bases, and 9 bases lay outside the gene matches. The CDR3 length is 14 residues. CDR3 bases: TGTGCCAGCACCGTGGGAGGGTATCACTACGAGCAGTACTTC. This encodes CASTVGGYHYEQYF.

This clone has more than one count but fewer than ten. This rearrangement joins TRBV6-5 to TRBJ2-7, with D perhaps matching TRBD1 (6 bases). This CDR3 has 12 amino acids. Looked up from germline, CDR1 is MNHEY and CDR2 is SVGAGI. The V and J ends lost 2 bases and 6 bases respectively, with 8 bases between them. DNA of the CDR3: TGTGCCAGCAGTTACGCCAGGGGCGAGCAGTACTTC. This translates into CASSYARGEQYF.

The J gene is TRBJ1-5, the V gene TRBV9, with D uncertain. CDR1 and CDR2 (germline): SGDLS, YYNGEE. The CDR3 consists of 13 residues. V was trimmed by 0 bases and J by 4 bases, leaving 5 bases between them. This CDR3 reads CASSVGTNQPQHF. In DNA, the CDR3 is TGTGCCAGCAGCGTAGGAACAAATCAGCCCCAGCATTTT.

CDR3 amino acids: CASSFYRADTQYF. CDR3 sequence (DNA): TGCGCCAGCAGCTTCTACCGGGCAGATACGCAGTATTTT. J is TRBJ2-3 and V is TRBV5-1; no clear D. Germline CDR1 reads SGHRS; CDR2 reads YFSETQ. Trimming pared 2 bases from V and 4 bases from J, leaving 8 bases between. This CDR3 region has 13 residues.

CDR3 amino acids: CASSFGTSYTGELFF. The CDR3, as DNA: TGTGCCAGCAGCTTCGGGACTAGTTATACCGGGGAGCTGTTTTTT. V gene TRBV9 combines with J gene TRBJ2-2; TRBD2 aligns across 8 bases. The CDR3 runs to 15 residues. From germline, CDR1 is SGDLS and CDR2 YYNGEE. The V and J ends lost 4 bases and 5 bases, in that order; junction bases with no gene match: 7.

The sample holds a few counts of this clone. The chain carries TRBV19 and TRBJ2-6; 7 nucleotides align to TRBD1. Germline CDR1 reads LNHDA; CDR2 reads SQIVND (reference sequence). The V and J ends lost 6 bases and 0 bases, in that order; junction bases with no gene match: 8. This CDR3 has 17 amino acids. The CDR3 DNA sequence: TGTGCCAGTAGCCAGGGTACAGGGGCCTCTGGGGCCAACGTCCTGACTTTC. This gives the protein CASSQGTGASGANVLTF.

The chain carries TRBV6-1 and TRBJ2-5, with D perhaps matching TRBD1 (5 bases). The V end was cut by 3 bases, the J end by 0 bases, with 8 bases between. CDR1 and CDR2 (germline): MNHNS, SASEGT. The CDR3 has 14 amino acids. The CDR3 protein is CASSEMTDQETQYF. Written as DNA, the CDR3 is TGTGCCAGCAGTGAGATGACAGACCAAGAGACCCAGTACTTC.

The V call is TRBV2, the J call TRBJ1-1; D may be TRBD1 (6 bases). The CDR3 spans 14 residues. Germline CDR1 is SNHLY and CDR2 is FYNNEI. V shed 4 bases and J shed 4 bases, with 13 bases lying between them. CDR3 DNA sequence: TGTGCCAGCAGTGTGGCGGGGGCAGTCACTGAAGCTTTCTTT. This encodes CASSVAGAVTEAFF.

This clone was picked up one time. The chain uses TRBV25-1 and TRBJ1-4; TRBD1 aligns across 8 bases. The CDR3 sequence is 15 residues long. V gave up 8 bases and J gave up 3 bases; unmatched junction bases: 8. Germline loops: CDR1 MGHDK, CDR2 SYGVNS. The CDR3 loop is CASLPTGAPNEKLFF. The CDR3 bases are TGTGCCAGCTTACCGACAGGGGCACCTAATGAAAAACTGTTTTTT.

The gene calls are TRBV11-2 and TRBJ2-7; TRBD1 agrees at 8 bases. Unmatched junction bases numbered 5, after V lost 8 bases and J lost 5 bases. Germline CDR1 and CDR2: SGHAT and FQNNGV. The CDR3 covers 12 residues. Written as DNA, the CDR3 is TGTGCCAGCTTAGGGACAGGTGACGAGCAGTACTTC. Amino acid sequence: CASLGTGDEQYF.

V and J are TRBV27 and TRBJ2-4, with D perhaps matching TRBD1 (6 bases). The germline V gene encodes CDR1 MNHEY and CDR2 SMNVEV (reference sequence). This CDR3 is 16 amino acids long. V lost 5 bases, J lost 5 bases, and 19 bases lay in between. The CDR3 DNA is TGTGCCAGCAGTCGAGGGAAACAGGGCTCTGAAAACATTCAGTACTTC. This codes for CASSRGKQGSENIQYF.

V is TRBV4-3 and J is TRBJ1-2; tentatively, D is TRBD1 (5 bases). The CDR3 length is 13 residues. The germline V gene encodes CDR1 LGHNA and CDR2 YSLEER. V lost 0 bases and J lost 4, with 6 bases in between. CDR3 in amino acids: CASSQDRGYGYTF. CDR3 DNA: TGCGCCAGCAGCCAAGATAGGGGCTATGGCTACACCTTC.